This T cell receptor (beta chain) was retrieved from a study of regulatory T cells in long-lasting Graves disease. Only a few counts were recorded for this clonotype. CDR3 regions were amplified by Arm-PCR using iRepertoire HTBI primers to build TCR beta libraries. Via MiXCR, TCRdb re-called the multiplex PCR reads, giving one row per CDR3 protein. The data contain 380,000 or so distinct CDR3 sequences, 15% to 20% of them singletons. Indicated time point: newly diagnosed GD, antithyroid drugs for less than 3 months. PBMC RNA was the source of the TCR library. A peripheral blood sample, 7 to 9.5 milliliters in volume, was drawn into EDTA tubes. This CDR3 comprises 13 residues. Trimming took 5 bases from V and 7 from J, leaving 12 bases between them. The germline gives CDR1 SGHRS, CDR2 YFSETQ. In addition, the sample was reused for a study of T cells in Graves' hyperthyroidism and ophthalmopathy. This second study notes: Researchers barred patients who had uncontrolled infection, other autoimmune disease, pregnancy or lactation.

The chain has TRBV5-1 and TRBJ1-4; D is undetermined. The sample in question was peripheral blood mononuclear cells (PBMCs), obtained at new diagnosis, from a patient treated with antithyroid drugs. This sequence was found in a woman younger than 35 with Graves disease. CDR3 in amino acids: CASSSAGSEKLFF. In DNA, the CDR3 is TGCGCCAGCAGTTCCGCGGGGTCTGAAAAACTGTTTTTT. Complete variable domain (other parts from reference TRBV5-1 and TRBJ1-4): KAGVTQTPRYLIKTRGQQVTLSCSPISGHRSVSWYQQTPGQGLQFLFEYFSETQRNKGNFPGRFSGRQFSNSRSEMNVSTLELGDSALYLCASSSAGSEKLFFGSGTQLSVL.